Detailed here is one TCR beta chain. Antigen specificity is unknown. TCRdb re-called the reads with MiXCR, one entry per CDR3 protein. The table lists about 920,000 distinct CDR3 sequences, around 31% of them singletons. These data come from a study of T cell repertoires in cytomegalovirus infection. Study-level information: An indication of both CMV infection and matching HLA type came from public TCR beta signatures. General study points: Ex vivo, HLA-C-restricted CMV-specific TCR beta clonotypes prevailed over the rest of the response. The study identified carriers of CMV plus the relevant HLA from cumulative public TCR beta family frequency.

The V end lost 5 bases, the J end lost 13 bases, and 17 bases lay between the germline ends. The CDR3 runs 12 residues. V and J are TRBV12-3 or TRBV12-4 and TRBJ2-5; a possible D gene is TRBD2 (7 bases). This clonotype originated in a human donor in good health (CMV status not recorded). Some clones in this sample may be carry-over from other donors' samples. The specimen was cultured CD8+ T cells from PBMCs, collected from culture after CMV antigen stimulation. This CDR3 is CASSPRGGSLYF. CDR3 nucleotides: TGTGCCAGCAGTCCTAGGGGGGGGAGTTTGTACTTC.